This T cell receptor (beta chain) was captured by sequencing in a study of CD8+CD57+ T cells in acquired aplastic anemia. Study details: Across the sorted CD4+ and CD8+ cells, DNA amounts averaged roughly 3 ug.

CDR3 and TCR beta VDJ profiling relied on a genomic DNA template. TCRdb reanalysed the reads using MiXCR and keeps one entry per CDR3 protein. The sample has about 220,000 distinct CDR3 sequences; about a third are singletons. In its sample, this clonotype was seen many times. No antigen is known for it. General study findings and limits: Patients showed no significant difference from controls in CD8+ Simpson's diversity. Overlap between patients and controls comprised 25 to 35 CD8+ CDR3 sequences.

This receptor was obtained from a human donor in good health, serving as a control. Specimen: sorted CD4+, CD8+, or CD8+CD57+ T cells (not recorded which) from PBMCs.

This CDR3 is CASSLRWDNSPLHF. DNA for the CDR3: TGCGCCAGCAGCTTAAGGTGGGATAATTCACCCCTCCACTTT. The V gene is TRBV5-1, the J gene TRBJ1-6; D not resolved. The germline gives CDR1 SGHRS, CDR2 YFSETQ. The V gene lost 2 bases and the J gene lost 5 bases, with 8 bases spanning the gap. The length of the CDR3 is 14 residues.